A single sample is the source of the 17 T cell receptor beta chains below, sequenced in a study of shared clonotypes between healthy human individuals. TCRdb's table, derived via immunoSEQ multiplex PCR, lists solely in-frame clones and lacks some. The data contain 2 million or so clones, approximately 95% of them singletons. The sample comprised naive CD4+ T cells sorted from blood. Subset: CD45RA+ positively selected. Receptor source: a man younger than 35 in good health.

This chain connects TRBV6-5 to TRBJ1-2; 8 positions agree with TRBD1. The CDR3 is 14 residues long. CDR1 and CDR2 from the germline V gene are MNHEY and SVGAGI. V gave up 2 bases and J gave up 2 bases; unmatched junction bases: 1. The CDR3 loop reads CASSYDRGNYGYTF. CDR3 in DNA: TGTGCCAGCAGTTACGACAGGGGAAACTATGGCTACACCTTC.

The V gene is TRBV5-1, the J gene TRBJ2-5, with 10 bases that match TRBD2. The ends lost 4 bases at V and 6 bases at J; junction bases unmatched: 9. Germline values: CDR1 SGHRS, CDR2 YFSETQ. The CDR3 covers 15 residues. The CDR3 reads CASSPLTSGAQTQYF. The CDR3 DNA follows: TGCGCCAGCAGCCCCCTTACTAGCGGGGCTCAGACCCAGTACTTC.

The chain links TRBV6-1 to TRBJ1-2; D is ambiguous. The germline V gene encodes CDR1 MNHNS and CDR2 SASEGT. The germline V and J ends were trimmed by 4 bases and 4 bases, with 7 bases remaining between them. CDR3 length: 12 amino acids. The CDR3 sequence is CASSAIGYGYTF. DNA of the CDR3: TGTGCCAGCAGTGCAATTGGCTATGGCTACACCTTC.

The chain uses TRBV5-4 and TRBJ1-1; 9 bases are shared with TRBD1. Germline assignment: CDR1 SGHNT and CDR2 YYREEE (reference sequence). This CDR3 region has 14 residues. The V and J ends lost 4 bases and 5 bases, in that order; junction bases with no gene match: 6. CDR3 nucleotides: TGTGCCAGCAGCCTTGGGACAGGGATGACTGAAGCTTTCTTT. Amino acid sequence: CASSLGTGMTEAFF.

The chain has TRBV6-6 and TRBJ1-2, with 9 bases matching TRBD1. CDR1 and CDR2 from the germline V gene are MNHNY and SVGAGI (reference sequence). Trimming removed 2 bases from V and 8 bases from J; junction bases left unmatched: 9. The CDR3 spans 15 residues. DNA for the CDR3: TGTGCCAGCAGTTACCCGGGACAGGGCGGTGGCGGCTACACCTTC. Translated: CASSYPGQGGGGYTF.

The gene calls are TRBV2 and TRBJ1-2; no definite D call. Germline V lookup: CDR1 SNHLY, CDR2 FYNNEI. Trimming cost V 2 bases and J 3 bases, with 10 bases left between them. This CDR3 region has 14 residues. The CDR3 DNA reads TGTGCCAGCAGTGAACGAATTACGGACTATGGCTACACCTTC. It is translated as CASSERITDYGYTF.

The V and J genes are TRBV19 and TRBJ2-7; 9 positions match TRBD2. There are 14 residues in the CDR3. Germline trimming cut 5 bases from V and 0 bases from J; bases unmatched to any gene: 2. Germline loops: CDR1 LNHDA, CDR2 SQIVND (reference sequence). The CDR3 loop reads CASSQRGASYEQYF. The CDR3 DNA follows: TGTGCCAGTAGTCAGCGGGGGGCCTCCTACGAGCAGTACTTC.

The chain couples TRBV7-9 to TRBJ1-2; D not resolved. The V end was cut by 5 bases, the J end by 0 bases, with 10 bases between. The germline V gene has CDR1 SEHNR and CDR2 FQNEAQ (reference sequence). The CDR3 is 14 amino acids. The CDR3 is CASSGGVANYGYTF. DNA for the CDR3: TGTGCCAGCAGCGGCGGGGTCGCTAACTATGGCTACACCTTC. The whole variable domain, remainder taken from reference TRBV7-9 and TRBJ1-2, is DTGVSQNPRHKITKRGQNVTFRCDPISEHNRLYWYRQTLGQGPEFLTYFQNEAQLEKSRLLSDRFSAERPKGSFSTLEIQRTEQGDSAMYLCASSGGVANYGYTFGSGTRLTVV.

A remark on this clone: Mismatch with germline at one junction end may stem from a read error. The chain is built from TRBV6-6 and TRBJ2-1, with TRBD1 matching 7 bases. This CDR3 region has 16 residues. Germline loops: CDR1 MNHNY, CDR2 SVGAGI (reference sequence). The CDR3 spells CASSDSTGRTYNEQFF. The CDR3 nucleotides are TGTGCCAGCAGTGACTCGACAGGGCGGACCTACAATGAGCAGTTCTTC.

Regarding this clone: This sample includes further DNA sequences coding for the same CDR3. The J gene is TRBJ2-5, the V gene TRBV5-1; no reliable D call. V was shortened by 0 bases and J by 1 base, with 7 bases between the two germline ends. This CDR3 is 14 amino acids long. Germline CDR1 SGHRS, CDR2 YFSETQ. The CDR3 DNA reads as TGCGCCAGCAGCTTGGGTGGCAGCCAAGAGACCCAGTACTTC. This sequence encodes CASSLGGSQETQYF.

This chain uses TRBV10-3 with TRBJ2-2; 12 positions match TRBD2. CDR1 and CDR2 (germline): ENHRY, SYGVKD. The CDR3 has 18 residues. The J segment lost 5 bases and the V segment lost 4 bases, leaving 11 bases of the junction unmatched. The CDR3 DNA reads TGTGCCATCAGTGGCCGACTAGCGGGGGCCCTGAAGACCGGGGAGCTGTTTTTT. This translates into CAISGRLAGALKTGELFF.

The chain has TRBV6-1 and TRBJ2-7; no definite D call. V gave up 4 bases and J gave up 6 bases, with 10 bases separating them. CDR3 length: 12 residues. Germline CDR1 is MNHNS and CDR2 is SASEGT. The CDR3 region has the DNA TGTGCCAGCAGTGTATATACAAGCGAGCAGTACTTC. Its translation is CASSVYTSEQYF.

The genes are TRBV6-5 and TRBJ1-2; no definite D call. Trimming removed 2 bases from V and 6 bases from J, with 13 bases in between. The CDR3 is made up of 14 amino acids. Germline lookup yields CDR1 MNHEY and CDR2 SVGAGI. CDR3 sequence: CASSYAAAYDGYTF. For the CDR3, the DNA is TGTGCCAGCAGTTACGCGGCGGCATATGATGGCTACACCTTC.

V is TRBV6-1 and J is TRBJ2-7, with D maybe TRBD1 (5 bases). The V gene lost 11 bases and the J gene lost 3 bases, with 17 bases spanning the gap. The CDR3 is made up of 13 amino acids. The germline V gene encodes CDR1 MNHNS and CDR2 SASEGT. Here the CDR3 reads CASSRTPNYEQYF. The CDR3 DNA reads TGTGCCTCCAGCAGGACACCGAACTACGAGCAGTACTTC.

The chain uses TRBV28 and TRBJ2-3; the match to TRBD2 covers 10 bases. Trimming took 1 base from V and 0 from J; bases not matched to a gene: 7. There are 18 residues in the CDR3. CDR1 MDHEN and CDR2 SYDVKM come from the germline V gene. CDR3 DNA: TGTGCCAGCAGTTTATCATTAGCGGGGGGCCCTAGCACAGATACGCAGTATTTT. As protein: CASSLSLAGGPSTDTQYF.

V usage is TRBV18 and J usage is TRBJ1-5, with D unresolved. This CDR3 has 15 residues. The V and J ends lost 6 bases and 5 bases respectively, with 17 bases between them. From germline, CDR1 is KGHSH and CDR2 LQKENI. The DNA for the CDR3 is TGTGCCAGCTCCCAACGAGGTCTGATGGATCAGCCCCAGCATTTT. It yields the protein CASSQRGLMDQPQHF.

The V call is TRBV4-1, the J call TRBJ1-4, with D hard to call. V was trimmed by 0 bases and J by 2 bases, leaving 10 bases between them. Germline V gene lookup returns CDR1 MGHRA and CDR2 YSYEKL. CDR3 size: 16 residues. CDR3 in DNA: TGCGCCAGCAGCCAAGAGTGGAGGCGGACTAATGAAAAACTGTTTTTT. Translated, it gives CASSQEWRRTNEKLFF.